The clone carrying this TCR beta chain has a handful of counts. Antigen unknown. Second-dose recipients at about 4 or about 12 weeks were treated as one pooled group. This entry belongs to a study of T cell responses to AZD1222 COVID-19 vaccine. The method was immunoSEQ multiplex PCR; TCRdb's version includes in-frame clones alone and lacks a portion of them. The sample carries around 99,000 clones, about 89% recorded once. Study outcomes and limitations: Recipients of two AZD1222 doses showed rising Spike-specific TCR breadth and depth. Nearly half of spike-specific TCRs reportedly target unmutated variant regions.

Germline V gene data show CDR1 as LGHDT and CDR2 as YNNKEL (reference sequence). Trimming at V came to 2 bases and at J to 2 bases, leaving 4 bases not matched to a gene. There are 15 residues in the CDR3. The sample here was peripheral blood, taken 28 days after the second AZD1222 dose. The rearrangement links TRBV3-1 (or the pseudogene TRBV3-2) to TRBJ2-7, with 9 nucleotides matching TRBD1. The receptor was derived from an adult who received the AZD1222 COVID-19 vaccine. The CDR3 bases are TGTGCCAGCAGCCAACCGGGACAGGGAACCTACGAGCAGTACTTC. It yields the protein CASSQPGQGTYEQYF.